The entry that follows covers one T cell receptor (beta chain) sequence. Its antigen has not been determined. Base qualities were left out, and no much larger clone turns up one base away. The data belong to a study of blood T cell repertoires in COVID-19 (TCRdb year 2020). Looking at the study overall: Samples from collaborators originated in the United States, Italy and Spain and spanned both the acute and convalescent phases of COVID-19. HLA class I and class II types, where available, came from metadata supplied by the sample provider rather than from assay-based typing. Samples were obtained from the ongoing ImmuneRACE study (first 160 participants) and from about 1,300 subjects provided by 6 global collaborators. The prospective study material was composed of cDNA or gDNA derived from T cells, B-cell-depleted T cells, or PBMCs. The repertoires were released in a freely available public database intended as a resource for research on the immune response to SARS-CoV-2. Subjects who had been exposed to COVID-19, were actively infected with it, or had recovered from it provided the deeply sampled blood TCRbeta repertoires that made up the dataset. A de-identified subject ID, COVID-19 status, age in years and sex were almost always included in the sample metadata. The study at large found these results: How much clinical and demographic metadata was included differed by source and by participant, and the metadata was provided uncurated.

Relative to germline, V is missing 0 bases and J is missing 14 bases, with 13 bases of the junction outside any gene match. CDR1 and CDR2 were assigned from the germline V gene as LGHNA and YNFKEQ. The CDR3 numbers 15 residues from cysteine through phenylalanine. Only CDR3 DNA remains: 45 bases, in frame from the first base. The immunoSEQ Assay, a bias-controlled multiplex PCR, was used to amplify TCRbeta CDR3 regions from genomic DNA. In the original analysis: The number of nucleated cells in each sample was estimated from the amplification of reference gene primers within the assay. To quantify the absolute abundance of each unique TCRbeta CDR3 rearrangement, sequence reads were collapsed and filtered. For each sample, productive Simpson clonality was calculated as the square root of Simpson's diversity index over productive rearrangements. TCRdb holds this immuneACCESS table with in-frame rearrangements only. Some clones are missing; in checked studies, unresolved V genes explain under half, and the rest has no known cause. Clone size and V and J calls were adopted from that table, with D and trimming inferred from the DNA. A total of under 30,000 clones appear in this sample, about 83% of them only once. The ten largest clonotypes hold around 26% of the sample.

The collaborating institutions used their own protocols to collect whole blood in K2EDTA tubes. For TCRbeta analysis, collaborators shipped samples in one of three forms: frozen whole blood, isolated PBMCs, or DNA extracted from either of those sample types. The material sequenced was peripheral blood. The chain joins TRBV4-2 to TRBJ2-4, with 7 bases in between that match TRBD1. The receptor was derived from a human donor in a cohort sampled during active COVID-19. The CDR3 reads CASSQEGDDRAIEYF. In nucleotide form, the sequence is TGTGCCAGCAGCCAAGAAGGGGATGACAGGGCAATCGAGTACTTC.